Each of the 15 T cell receptor beta chains below was sequenced from the same sample in a study of shared clonotypes between healthy human individuals. Terminally differentiated effector memory CD45RA+ cells were left out of the naive CD8 fraction, which was CD45RO-negative and positively selected for CCR7. The data were produced by immunoSEQ multiplex PCR, yet TCRdb's version contains in-frame clones alone and is incomplete. The profile shows roughly 550,000 clones, around 95% of them singletons. Source material: naive CD8+ T cells sorted from blood. Every receptor here comes from a woman aged 25-40 years in good health.

This clone was seen only once. The genes are TRBV5-6 and TRBJ1-4, with TRBD1 identical over 7 bases. The CDR3 runs to 16 residues. The germline CDR1 and CDR2 sequences are SGHDT and YYEEEE. J lost 4 bases, V lost 4 bases, and 10 bases had no gene match. CDR3 region: CASSHDRDRDNEKLFF. CDR3 nucleotide sequence: TGTGCCAGCAGCCACGACCGGGACAGAGATAATGAAAAACTGTTTTTT.

The rearrangement uses TRBV5-6 and TRBJ2-5; TRBD1 agrees at 8 bases. This CDR3 contains 17 residues. The trim removed 5 bases at V and 4 bases at J, leaving 16 bases unmatched. CDR1 SGHDT and CDR2 YYEEEE come from the germline V gene. The CDR3 region has the DNA TGTGCCAGCAGATTGACAGGGGATGGCCCATCGGGAGAGACCCAGTACTTC. Translating gives CASRLTGDGPSGETQYF.

The gene calls are TRBV15 and TRBJ2-7, with D tentatively TRBD1 or TRBD2 (5 bases each). This CDR3 contains 15 residues. Germline loops: CDR1 LNHNV, CDR2 YYDKDF (reference sequence). Trimming stripped 0 bases from V and 2 bases from J, with 11 bases between. The CDR3 DNA reads TGTGCCACCAGCAGAGACCGGGGCCTTCCCTACGAGCAGTACTTC. This gives the protein CATSRDRGLPYEQYF.

This clone has just one count. The rearrangement joins TRBV9 to TRBJ2-5; 7 nucleotides align to TRBD2. The CDR3 contains 16 residues. The V gene end was trimmed by 0 bases and the J gene end by 5 bases; junction bases not matched to a gene: 10. The germline gives CDR1 SGDLS, CDR2 YYNGEE. The CDR3 DNA sequence: TGTGCCAGCAGCGTAGGGACGGGGGGAGGCGAGGAGACCCAGTACTTC. Its protein is CASSVGTGGGEETQYF.

This clone appeared once. The chain couples TRBV10-2 to TRBJ2-5; 7 bases line up with TRBD2. With 3 bases clipped from V and 4 bases from J, the junction kept 8 bases outside the gene matches. CDR3 length: 15 amino acids. Germline CDR1 reads WSHSY; CDR2 reads SAAADI. Here the CDR3 DNA reads TGCGCCAGCAGTGATCGGGCGGGAGTATCAGAGACCCAGTACTTC. Residues: CASSDRAGVSETQYF.

V gene TRBV2 combines with J gene TRBJ2-7; TRBD2 aligns across 8 bases. The CDR3 totals 16 residues. Germline CDR1 is SNHLY and CDR2 is FYNNEI. V was pared by 8 bases and J by 1 base, with 13 bases of the junction left unmatched. The CDR3 sequence is CASAESGTSLSYEQYF. The CDR3 DNA reads TGTGCCAGCGCCGAATCAGGGACTAGTTTATCCTACGAGCAGTACTTC. Looking up the rest from reference TRBV2 and TRBJ2-7 gives the full variable domain: EPEVTQTPSHQVTQMGQEVILRCVPISNHLYFYWYRQILGQKVEFLVSFYNNEISEKSEIFDDQFSVERPDGSNFTLKIRSTKLEDSAMYFCASAESGTSLSYEQYFGPGTRLTVT.

This clone was detected once. The J gene is TRBJ2-7, the V gene TRBV5-8; maybe TRBD1 (5 bases). Trimming removed 8 bases at V and 3 bases at J, with 12 bases between. The length of the CDR3 is 12 residues. CDR1 is SGHTS, CDR2 YDEGEE, per germline. The CDR3 sequence: CASRAGYYEQYF. The CDR3 DNA sequence: TGTGCCAGTAGGGCAGGGTACTACGAGCAGTACTTC.

V usage is TRBV2 and J usage is TRBJ1-1; D is unclear. From germline, CDR1 is SNHLY and CDR2 FYNNEI. V was cut by 4 bases and J by 6 bases, with 12 bases left in between. This CDR3 has 13 amino acids. CDR3 DNA sequence: TGTGCCAGCAGTGGTGCGGCGGACCCTGAAGCTTTCTTT. Encoded protein: CASSGAADPEAFF.

The chain carries TRBV28 and TRBJ2-5; D call uncertain. TRBJ2-7 matches the DNA end more closely, so the J call is doubtful. CDR3 length: 13 amino acids. In germline, CDR1 is MDHEN, CDR2 SYDVKM. The CDR3 bases are TGTGCCAGCAGTCCGAGAGGAAGGTACGAGCAGTACTTC. It translates to CASSPRGRYEQYF.

The chain combines TRBV27 with TRBJ1-2, with D perhaps TRBD1 (6 bases). The germline CDR1 and CDR2 sequences are MNHEY and SMNVEV (reference sequence). With 0 bases removed from V and 5 bases from J, the gap between germline ends came to 13 bases. The length of the CDR3 is 15 residues. The CDR3 is CASSLSAMRGYGYTF. The CDR3 bases are TGTGCCAGCAGTTTATCGGCTATGAGGGGGTATGGCTACACCTTC.

The V and J genes are TRBV11-2 and TRBJ2-3, with D perhaps TRBD2 (5 bases). From germline, CDR1 is SGHAT and CDR2 FQNNGV. V gave up 3 bases and J gave up 5 bases, with 9 bases separating them. CDR3 length: 13 residues. In nucleotides, the CDR3 is TGTGCCAGCAGCTTGGAGGTCAGAGATACGCAGTATTTT. Its translation is CASSLEVRDTQYF. The complete variable domain, with remaining parts taken from reference TRBV11-2 and TRBJ2-3, reads EAGVAQSPRYKIIEKRQSVAFWCNPISGHATLYWYQQILGQGPKLLIQFQNNGVVDDSQLPKDRFSAERLKGVDSTLKIQPAKLEDSAVYLCASSLEVRDTQYFGPGTRLTVL.

V and J are TRBV6-5 and TRBJ2-2, with D possibly being TRBD2 (6 bases). V lost 7 bases, J lost 1 base, and 10 bases lay in between. CDR1 is MNHEY and CDR2 is SVGAGI in the germline V gene. This CDR3 is built from 14 residues. The CDR3: CASIGGLNTGELFF. The CDR3 DNA sequence: TGTGCCAGCATCGGGGGTTTGAACACCGGGGAGCTGTTTTTT.

The J gene is TRBJ1-5, the V gene TRBV19; tentative D call: TRBD1 (5 bases). From germline, CDR1 is LNHDA and CDR2 SQIVND (reference sequence). The CDR3 spans 14 residues. Trimming took off 3 bases at V and 6 bases at J, with 12 bases between the two ends. CDR3 in DNA: TGTGCCAGTAGTATGGGTACGGGGGTTCAGCCCCAGCATTTT. It yields the protein CASSMGTGVQPQHF.

The chain couples TRBV5-1 to TRBJ2-2, with TRBD2 matching 10 bases. Per germline, CDR1 SGHRS and CDR2 YFSETQ. J lost 7 bases, V lost 1 base, and 13 bases had no gene match. This CDR3 contains 18 residues. The CDR3: CASSLLASGRVADGELFF. Here the CDR3 DNA reads TGCGCCAGCAGCTTGCTGGCTAGCGGGAGAGTGGCTGACGGGGAGCTGTTTTTT. The full variable domain, with the rest looked up from reference TRBV5-1 and TRBJ2-2, is KAGVTQTPRYLIKTRGQQVTLSCSPISGHRSVSWYQQTPGQGLQFLFEYFSETQRNKGNFPGRFSGRQFSNSRSEMNVSTLELGDSALYLCASSLLASGRVADGELFFGEGSRLTVL.

V and J are TRBV6-5 and TRBJ2-5, with TRBD2 identical over 12 bases. Losses at the gene ends were 8 bases for V and 1 base for J; bases not matched to a gene: 5. CDR3 size: 15 residues. In germline, CDR1 is MNHEY, CDR2 SVGAGI. The CDR3 loop reads CASGPTSGSQETQYF. The CDR3 DNA reads TGTGCCAGCGGTCCGACTAGCGGGAGCCAAGAGACCCAGTACTTC.